One sample yielded the 24 T cell receptor beta chains listed below, sequenced in a study of blood T cell repertoires in COVID-19. Clones were sequenced by immunoSEQ multiplex PCR, and TCRdb holds only the in-frame ones, with some missing. The repertoire consists of around 110,000 clones, with approximately 80% occurring once and the leading ten covering around 14%. Sequenced sample: peripheral blood. These receptor sequences come from a woman aged 55-70 years with acute or convalescent COVID-19.

The chain carries TRBV28 and TRBJ2-7; the match to TRBD2 covers 8 bases. This CDR3 is built from 14 residues. J lost 5 bases, V lost 5 bases, and 8 bases had no gene match. Germline CDR1 MDHEN, CDR2 SYDVKM. DNA of the CDR3: TGTGCCAGCAGTCCCCGGGGGGGGGTCAACGAGCAGTACTTC. It codes for CASSPRGGVNEQYF. The complete variable domain, with remaining parts taken from reference TRBV28 and TRBJ2-7, reads DVKVTQSSRYLVKRTGEKVFLECVQDMDHENMFWYRQDPGLGLRLIYFSYDVKMKEKGDIPEGYSVSREKKERFSLILESASTNQTSMYLCASSPRGGVNEQYFGPGTRLTVT.

The count of this clone is one. This chain joins TRBV4-1 and TRBJ1-1, with a weak D call TRBD1 (5 bases). In germline, CDR1 is MGHRA, CDR2 YSYEKL. The CDR3 length is 13 residues. V lost 2 bases, J lost 7 bases, and 11 bases lay in between. The CDR3 is CASSQQGWGEAFF. The CDR3 DNA sequence: TGCGCCAGCAGCCAACAGGGTTGGGGTGAAGCTTTCTTT.

The chain has TRBV2 and TRBJ1-3; 8 positions agree with TRBD1. With V trimmed by 6 bases and J by 2 bases, 3 bases remained unmatched. Germline loops: CDR1 SNHLY, CDR2 FYNNEI. The CDR3 contains 14 residues. The CDR3 here is CASRQDRAGNTIYF. The CDR3 region has the DNA TGTGCCAGCAGGCAGGACAGGGCTGGAAACACCATATATTTT.

This clone occurred a few times. The chain carries TRBV12-3 or TRBV12-4 and TRBJ1-4; D call uncertain. V gave up 8 bases and J gave up 6 bases, with 13 bases separating them. This CDR3 contains 13 residues. The CDR3 bases are TGTGCCAGCTACAGCAGACCGGATGAAAAACTGTTTTTT. This gives the protein CASYSRPDEKLFF.

The rearrangement links TRBV2 to TRBJ2-1; D might be TRBD2 (6 bases). Germline-derived CDR1 and CDR2 are SNHLY and FYNNEI. Trimming took off 6 bases at V and 5 bases at J, with 11 bases between the two ends. CDR3 length: 13 residues. DNA of the CDR3: TGTGCCAGCAGGGGACTGGTGGACAATGAGCAGTTCTTC. It is translated as CASRGLVDNEQFF. The full variable domain, with the rest looked up from reference TRBV2 and TRBJ2-1, is EPEVTQTPSHQVTQMGQEVILRCVPISNHLYFYWYRQILGQKVEFLVSFYNNEISEKSEIFDDQFSVERPDGSNFTLKIRSTKLEDSAMYFCASRGLVDNEQFFGPGTRLTVL.

The chain employs TRBV7-3 and TRBJ2-2; TRBD1 matches at 8 bases. CDR3 length: 14 amino acids. CDR1 and CDR2 from the germline V gene are SGHTA and FQGTGA. The J segment lost 6 bases and the V segment lost 5 bases, leaving 5 bases of the junction unmatched. This CDR3 reads CASSPTGASGELFF. CDR3 nucleotide sequence: TGTGCCAGCAGCCCGACAGGGGCATCCGGGGAGCTGTTTTTT.

The chain couples TRBV5-1 to TRBJ2-2; maybe TRBD2 (6 bases). V lost 1 base and J 0 bases, leaving 13 bases between the germline ends. The CDR3 covers 17 residues. Germline values: CDR1 SGHRS, CDR2 YFSETQ. The CDR3 protein is CASSLRLAETNTGELFF. CDR3 DNA sequence: TGCGCCAGCAGCTTGAGGTTAGCGGAGACGAACACCGGGGAGCTGTTTTTT.

The V gene is TRBV18, the J gene TRBJ1-5; D is possibly TRBD1 (5 bases). CDR1 and CDR2 (germline): KGHSH, LQKENI. Trimming took 1 base from V and 1 from J, leaving 8 bases between them. The CDR3 covers 15 residues. The CDR3 coding sequence is TGTGCCAGCTCACCACAGGGGAACAGCAATCAGCCCCAGCATTTT. Its translation is CASSPQGNSNQPQHF.

In its sample, this clone was seen many times. The chain uses TRBV9 and TRBJ2-1; 10 bases fit TRBD2. Germline V CDR1 and CDR2: SGDLS, YYNGEE. After removal of 1 base from V and 8 bases from J, the junction contained 6 bases not matched to a gene. The CDR3 is 15 amino acids. The CDR3 nucleotides are TGTGCCAGCAGCGTAAGCGGGGGGGCGGTGGATGAGCAGTTCTTC. Amino acids: CASSVSGGAVDEQFF.

The chain links TRBV5-1 to TRBJ1-2; TRBD1 agrees at 9 bases. The CDR3 length is 15 residues. The trim removed 4 bases at V and 6 bases at J, leaving 10 bases unmatched. The germline V gene encodes CDR1 SGHRS and CDR2 YFSETQ. CDR3 sequence reads: CASSRGNTGGDGYTF. The CDR3 DNA sequence: TGCGCCAGCAGCCGGGGGAACACAGGGGGCGATGGCTACACCTTC.

The genes are TRBV5-6 and TRBJ1-2; D perhaps matches TRBD1 (5 bases). The CDR3 extends over 16 amino acids. V lost 6 bases, J lost 7 bases, and 25 bases lay in between. Germline lookup yields CDR1 SGHDT and CDR2 YYEEEE. The CDR3 region is CASTLLGRRLGGGYTF. The CDR3 nucleotides are TGTGCCAGCACCCTACTGGGACGCAGGTTGGGAGGTGGCTACACCTTC.

This chain links TRBV3-1 (or the pseudogene TRBV3-2) with TRBJ1-1, with no clear D. V was cut by 6 bases and J by 7 bases, with 18 bases left in between. Germline V gives CDR1 LGHDT, CDR2 YNNKEL (reference sequence). The CDR3 has 14 residues. CDR3 amino acids: CASSPKGKEVEAFF. In DNA form, the CDR3 reads TGTGCCAGCAGTCCCAAAGGAAAGGAGGTTGAAGCTTTCTTT.

The V call is TRBV6-1, the J call TRBJ2-3; 7 nucleotides match TRBD1. CDR1 and CDR2 (germline): MNHNS, SASEGT. Trimming took 1 base from V and 4 from J; bases not matched to a gene: 5. The CDR3 has 15 amino acids. The CDR3: CASSEGQGGADTQYF. DNA for the CDR3: TGTGCCAGCAGTGAAGGACAAGGGGGCGCAGATACGCAGTATTTT.

The chain carries TRBV5-1 and TRBJ2-7; 9 bases are a match to TRBD2. CDR3 size: 14 residues. Looked up from germline, CDR1 is SGHRS and CDR2 is YFSETQ. V trimming: 4 bases; J trimming: 2 bases; junction bases outside the gene matches: 4. CDR3 sequence: CASSASGNTYEQYF. CDR3 DNA: TGCGCCAGCAGCGCTAGCGGGAATACCTACGAGCAGTACTTC.

The rearrangement links TRBV14 to TRBJ1-1; possibly TRBD1 for D (6 bases). The CDR3 covers 17 residues. V lost 1 base to trimming and J lost 4 bases, with 19 bases between them. The V gene's germline CDR1 is SGHDN and CDR2 FVKESK. CDR3 residues: CASSQVISGGRGTEAFF. CDR3 DNA: TGTGCCAGCAGCCAAGTTATTTCGGGGGGCCGGGGCACTGAAGCTTTCTTT.

This clone has just a few counts. V is TRBV6-5 and J is TRBJ2-7; 9 positions match TRBD1. V trimming: 11 bases; J trimming: 4 bases; junction bases outside the gene matches: 12. The CDR3 sequence is 14 residues long. Germline V gives CDR1 MNHEY, CDR2 SVGAGI. As DNA, the CDR3 is TGTGCCTCATTCCCGGGACAGGGAACTTACGAGCAGTACTTC. Protein sequence: CASFPGQGTYEQYF.

This clone has more than one count but fewer than ten. This sequence joins TRBV28 and TRBJ1-2; D might be TRBD1 (6 bases). Germline-derived CDR1 and CDR2 are MDHEN and SYDVKM. Trimming took off 3 bases at V and 4 bases at J, with 12 bases between the two ends. CDR3 size: 14 residues. The chain's CDR3 is CASSFGGRGYGYTF. CDR3 sequence (DNA): TGTGCCAGCAGTTTCGGGGGGCGCGGCTATGGCTACACCTTC.

This clone was detected only once. This chain connects TRBV19 to TRBJ2-3; 14 nucleotides align to TRBD2. CDR3 length: 17 amino acids. Per germline, CDR1 LNHDA and CDR2 SQIVND (reference sequence). V shed 3 bases and J 1 base; nucleotides not matched to a gene: 3. The CDR3 spells CASSIGTSGGRTDTQYF. The DNA of the CDR3 is TGTGCCAGTAGTATCGGGACTAGCGGGGGACGCACAGATACGCAGTATTTT.

The chain links TRBV15 to TRBJ2-1, with D perhaps TRBD1 (5 bases). V lost 8 bases to trimming and J lost 6 bases, with 14 bases between them. The CDR3 covers 13 residues. Germline values: CDR1 LNHNV, CDR2 YYDKDF (reference sequence). The CDR3 is CATARAQGNEQFF. CDR3 sequence (DNA): TGTGCCACCGCCCGGGCCCAGGGCAATGAGCAGTTCTTC. Full variable domain (missing parts from reference TRBV15 and TRBJ2-1): DAMVIQNPRYQVTQFGKPVTLSCSQTLNHNVMYWYQQKSSQAPKLLFHYYDKDFNNEADTPDNFQSRRPNTSFCFLDIRSPGLGDTAMYLCATARAQGNEQFFGPGTRLTVL.

J is TRBJ1-5 and V is TRBV6-5; D unclear. V was clipped by 4 bases and J by 2 bases, with 9 bases between them. This CDR3 is 14 amino acids long. Germline V lookup: CDR1 MNHEY, CDR2 SVGAGI. The DNA for the CDR3 is TGTGCCAGCAGTTCCCCGGGTGGCAATCAGCCCCAGCATTTT. Protein sequence: CASSSPGGNQPQHF.

The CDR3 DNA follows: TGTGCCAGCAGGACAGGGGAGACATACGAGCAGTACTTC. It encodes CASRTGETYEQYF. This chain links TRBV6-5 with TRBJ2-7, with 8 bases aligning to TRBD1. The CDR3 sequence is 13 residues long. Germline-derived CDR1 and CDR2 are MNHEY and SVGAGI. The V gene end was trimmed by 6 bases and the J gene end by 4 bases; junction bases not matched to a gene: 5.

The gene calls are TRBV6-5 and TRBJ1-4; D uncertain. Germline assignment: CDR1 MNHEY and CDR2 SVGAGI. The CDR3 length is 14 residues. V lost 6 bases and J 0 bases, leaving 8 bases between the germline ends. The CDR3 DNA reads as TGTGCCAGCAGGTCCGCGGCAACTAATGAAAAACTGTTTTTT. Protein sequence: CASRSAATNEKLFF.

This clone has more than one count but fewer than ten. The gene calls are TRBV29-1 and TRBJ2-7; TRBD1 matches 7 bases. Germline V gene data show CDR1 as SQVTM and CDR2 as ANQGSEA. Germline trimming cut 7 bases from V and 5 bases from J; bases unmatched to any gene: 14. The CDR3 sequence is 14 residues long. The CDR3 is CSALGPGGFNEQYF. The DNA for the CDR3 is TGCAGCGCCCTAGGGCCAGGGGGTTTCAACGAGCAGTACTTC.

DNA of the CDR3: TGTGCCAGCAGCTTAGTTCCCGGGCAGGGACTTTCTGAAGCTTTCTTT. It codes for CASSLVPGQGLSEAFF. This chain joins TRBV11-2 and TRBJ1-1; maybe TRBD1 (5 bases). Germline loops: CDR1 SGHAT, CDR2 FQNNGV. V gave up 1 base and J gave up 6 bases, with 18 bases separating them. This CDR3 region has 16 residues.